This T cell receptor beta chain came from a study of beta chain features in type 1 diabetes. General study points: All four CD4+ subsets from Type 1 diabetes patients carried moderately but significantly shorter TCRB CDR3s.

Of the isolated RNA, all was reverse transcribed, and so the sequenced material was expressed TCRB transcripts. The repertoire was sequenced with immunoSEQ multiplex PCR; TCRdb's copy has only in-frame clones and lacks some. The data hold roughly 280,000 clones, with roughly a quarter observed a single time. CDR1 is SGHRS, CDR2 YFSETQ, per germline. The length of the CDR3 is 15 residues. V shed 0 bases and J 5 bases; nucleotides not matched to a gene: 5. Points on this clone: Antigen: not known.

V is TRBV5-1 and J is TRBJ2-3, with 8 bases matching TRBD2. The sequence came from a woman aged 25-40 years with type 1 diabetes. The sequencing input was naive CD4+ T cells from blood. The CDR3 bases are TGCGCCAGCAGCTTGGGTGATCTAGCGGGAGATACGCAGTATTTT. This gives the protein CASSLGDLAGDTQYF.